These 16 T cell receptor beta chains share one sample of origin, sequenced in a study of CXCR3-negative and CXCR3-positive naive CD8 T cells (dated by TCRdb to about 2019). Study-wide conclusions, independent of this receptor: Compared with CXCR3-negative naive cells, CXCR3-positive naive cells had TRB CDR3s with higher hydrophobicity (lower Kidera factor 4), lower energy, and higher strength and volume indices.

No antigen has been identified for these receptors. The sequencer was a NextSeq 550. The Human TCR Profiling Kit (MiLaboratory) was used to make UMI-labeled 5' RACE TRB cDNA libraries. TCRdb reprocessed the reads, and each CDR3 protein sequence is entered once, without DNA. The sample table on file contains around 160,000 distinct CDR3 sequences. The ten top clones hold roughly 0.27% of the sample. Sample: naive CXCR3+ CD8+ T cells from blood. Sample cell subset or site, as interpreted from the label and publication: CD45RO-CCR7+CD27+CD95- naive CD8+ T cells expressing CXCR3 (TNR3+). The receptors were gathered from a human donor in good health. Some clones in this sample may be carry-over from other donors' samples.

CDR3 protein: CSAKELAGDTTRYNEQFF. V usage is TRBV20-1 and J usage is TRBJ2-1; TCRdb returns TRBD2, unconfirmable since there is no DNA. Germline assignment: CDR1 DFQATT and CDR2 SNEGSKA (reference sequence). CDR3 length equals 18 residues.

The V gene is TRBV27, the J gene TRBJ2-7; TCRdb's assignment of TRBD1 cannot be checked, as there is no DNA. The CDR3 length is 14 residues. Germline assignment: CDR1 MNHEY and CDR2 SMNVEV (reference sequence). Here the CDR3 reads CASSSQGGIYEQYF.

This chain links TRBV7-3 with TRBJ2-7; the D gene TCRdb calls, TRBD2, cannot be checked with no DNA. Germline CDR1 SGHTA, CDR2 FQGTGA. This CDR3 has 18 residues. CDR3: CASSSGLAGTEDSYEQYF.

V is TRBV4-1 and J is TRBJ1-2. The CDR3 consists of 15 residues. CDR1 is MGHRA and CDR2 is YSYEKL in the germline V gene. CDR3 amino acids: CASSQVSPVIYGYTF.

The chain recombines TRBV28 with TRBJ2-2; the D gene TCRdb calls, TRBD2, cannot be checked with no DNA. The CDR3 runs to 16 residues. CDR1 MDHEN and CDR2 SYDVKM come from the germline V gene. The CDR3 loop is CASSSRLAGLGGELFF.

The chain combines TRBV24-1 with TRBJ2-1; TCRdb reports TRBD1, a call that lacks DNA to check it against. This CDR3 is built from 14 residues. The V gene's germline CDR1 is KGHDR and CDR2 SFDVKD. The CDR3 here is CATSEPVGGTEQFF.

The chain carries TRBV7-8 and TRBJ2-1. The CDR3 is made up of 17 amino acids. Germline CDR1 is SGHVS and CDR2 is FQNEAQ. CDR3 in amino acids: CASSLNLKLGEYNEQFF.

The chain recombines TRBV6-2 or TRBV6-3 with TRBJ2-3; no DNA is available, so the TRBD1 call from TCRdb remains unchecked. The germline gives CDR1 MNHEY, CDR2 SVGEGT. The CDR3 has 15 residues. CDR3 protein: CASSYSRGQADTQYF.

The J gene is TRBJ2-1, the V gene TRBV29-1; TCRdb calls TRBD2, which cannot be checked without DNA. In germline, CDR1 is SQVTM, CDR2 ANQGSEA. The CDR3 loop spans 15 amino acids. CDR3 amino acids: CSVDETSAYYNEQFF.

This chain joins TRBV7-9 and TRBJ2-7; TCRdb returns TRBD1, unconfirmable since there is no DNA. The germline V gene has CDR1 SEHNR and CDR2 FQNEAQ (reference sequence). The length of the CDR3 is 13 residues. The CDR3 here is CASSRGAVYEQYF.

The V gene is TRBV20-1, the J gene TRBJ2-7; without DNA, the TCRdb call of TRBD1 cannot be checked. The CDR3 sequence is 14 residues long. Looked up from germline, CDR1 is DFQATT and CDR2 is SNEGSKA (reference sequence). CDR3 region: CSATTGGDPYEQYF.

V is TRBV11-2 and J is TRBJ2-7; the TRBD2 assignment by TCRdb is unverifiable without DNA. Germline CDR1 and CDR2: SGHAT and FQNNGV. This CDR3 comprises 17 residues. CDR3 sequence: CASRQISGRALSYEQYF.

The rearrangement uses TRBV3-1 and TRBJ2-4; the D call of TRBD1 rests on TCRdb alone, since no DNA is present to check it. Germline V gene data show CDR1 as LGHDT and CDR2 as YNNKEL (reference sequence). The CDR3 consists of 19 residues. This chain's CDR3 is CASSQVAVGHLLAKNIQYF.

J is TRBJ2-1 and V is TRBV30; the TCRdb D gene call, TRBD2, has no DNA to confirm it. CDR1 is GTSNPN, CDR2 SVGIG, per germline (reference sequence). The CDR3 length is 14 residues. CDR3 sequence reads: CAWSWLAGGFEQFF.

The V and J genes are TRBV2 and TRBJ2-3; TCRdb's assignment of TRBD1 cannot be checked, as there is no DNA. Germline values: CDR1 SNHLY, CDR2 FYNNEI. This CDR3 has 15 amino acids. The CDR3 loop is CASSESRGSTDTQYF.

J is TRBJ2-2 and V is TRBV6-6; TCRdb designates TRBD2, a call that cannot be tested without DNA. Germline V lookup: CDR1 MNHNY, CDR2 SVGAGI (reference sequence). The CDR3 length is 16 residues. CDR3 loop: CASSSLAQGITGELFF.